This T cell receptor (beta chain) was sequenced for a study of Ad26.COV2.S vaccination and SARS-CoV-2 variants. This clone was seen just once. The CDR3 consists of 16 residues. Deletions cut 6 bases from V and 4 bases from J, with 19 bases between. Germline CDR1 reads MNHEY; CDR2 reads SVGEGT. The data were produced by immunoSEQ multiplex PCR, yet TCRdb's version contains in-frame clones alone and is incomplete. This table holds 350,000 to 400,000 clones, about 88% found once. Treatment reported: some 20 received Ad26.COV2.S at low or high dose, single or two shots; roughly 5 received placebo; per-sample allocation not given. Each sample was drawn 63 days after the first injection (of vaccine or placebo).

This sequence was found in a person between 18 and 59 years old who received the Ad26.COV2.S COVID-19 vaccine or a placebo. The rearrangement joins TRBV6-2 or TRBV6-3 to TRBJ1-5; D is perhaps TRBD1 (6 bases). The sample consisted of peripheral blood, taken in a trial of Ad26.COV2.S vaccine versus placebo. The CDR3: CASSPFGRGENQPQHF. The DNA of the CDR3 is TGTGCCAGCAGCCCCTTTGGCAGGGGAGAGAATCAGCCCCAGCATTTT.